Listed below are T cell receptor beta chains from one sample, sequenced in a study of OX40 agonist ivuxolimab in advanced cancers. This table comes from immunoSEQ multiplex PCR, and its TCRdb copy is limited to in-frame clones, with some not included. The table has tens of thousands of clones, 70% to 90% seen once. The source was CD4+ or CD8+ T cells sorted from blood, collected in a trial of the OX40 agonist ivuxolimab. The source is an adult with an advanced solid tumor such as melanoma, head and neck, liver or kidney cancer. Each CDR3 is given with its conserved first and last residue.

V	J	CDR3
TRBV6-1	TRBJ2-5	CASSEGGLVVETQYF
TRBV15	TRBJ1-5	CATSRERNQPQHF
TRBV12-5	TRBJ1-2	CASGLDRPTYTF
TRBV6-1	TRBJ1-6	CASSADRALSSYNSPLHF
TRBV29-1	TRBJ2-7	CSVEGHEGQGSYEQYF
TRBV5-1	TRBJ1-2	CASSLNSRVFGYTF
TRBV30	TRBJ1-3	CAWKPLGAGNTIYF
TRBV11-3	TRBJ2-5	CASSLETSGWETQYF
TRBV28	TRBJ1-1	CASSPVGQGITEAFF
TRBV28	TRBJ1-5	CASSFLWDRVLEPQHF